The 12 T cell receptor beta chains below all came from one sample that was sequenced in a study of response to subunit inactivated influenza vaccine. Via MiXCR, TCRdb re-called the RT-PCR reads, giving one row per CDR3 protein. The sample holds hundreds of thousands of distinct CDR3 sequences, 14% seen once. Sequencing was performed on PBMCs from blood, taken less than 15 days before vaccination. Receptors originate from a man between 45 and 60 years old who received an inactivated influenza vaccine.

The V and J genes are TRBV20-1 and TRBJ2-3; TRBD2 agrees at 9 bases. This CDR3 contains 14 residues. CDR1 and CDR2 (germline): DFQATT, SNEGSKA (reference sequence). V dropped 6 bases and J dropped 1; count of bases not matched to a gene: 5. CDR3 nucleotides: TGCAGTGCGGCGGGGGGGCCGGGCACAGATACGCAGTATTTT. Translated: CSAAGGPGTDTQYF.

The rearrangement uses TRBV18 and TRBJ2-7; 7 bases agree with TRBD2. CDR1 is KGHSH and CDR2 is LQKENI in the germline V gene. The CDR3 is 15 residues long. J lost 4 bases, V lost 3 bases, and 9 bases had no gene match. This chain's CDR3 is CASSPVREGSYEQYF. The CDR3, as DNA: TGTGCCAGCTCACCGGTAAGGGAGGGGTCGTACGAGCAGTACTTC.

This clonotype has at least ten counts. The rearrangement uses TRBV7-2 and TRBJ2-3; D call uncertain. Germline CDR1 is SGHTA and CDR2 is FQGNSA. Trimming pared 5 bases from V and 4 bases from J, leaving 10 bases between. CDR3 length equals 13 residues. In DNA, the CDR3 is TGTGCCAGCAGCCTCCCTTCTGCAGATACGCAGTATTTT. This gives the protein CASSLPSADTQYF.

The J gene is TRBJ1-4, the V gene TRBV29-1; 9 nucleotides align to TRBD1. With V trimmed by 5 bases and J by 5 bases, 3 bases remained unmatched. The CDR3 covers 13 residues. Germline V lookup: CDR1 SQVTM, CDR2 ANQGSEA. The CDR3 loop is CSVPGQGNEKLFF. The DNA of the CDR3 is TGCAGCGTTCCGGGACAGGGCAATGAAAAACTGTTTTTT. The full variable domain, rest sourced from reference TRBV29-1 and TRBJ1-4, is SAVISQKPSRDICQRGTSLTIQCQVDSQVTMMFWYRQQPGQSLTLIATANQGSEATYESGFVIDKFPISRPNLTFSTLTVSNMSPEDSSIYLCSVPGQGNEKLFFGSGTQLSVL.

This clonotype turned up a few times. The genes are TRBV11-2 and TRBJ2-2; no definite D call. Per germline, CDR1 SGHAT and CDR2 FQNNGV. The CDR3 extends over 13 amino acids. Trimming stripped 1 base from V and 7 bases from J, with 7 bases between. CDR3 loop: CASSLGGFGELFF. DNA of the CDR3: TGTGCCAGCAGCTTAGGGGGTTTCGGGGAGCTGTTTTTT.

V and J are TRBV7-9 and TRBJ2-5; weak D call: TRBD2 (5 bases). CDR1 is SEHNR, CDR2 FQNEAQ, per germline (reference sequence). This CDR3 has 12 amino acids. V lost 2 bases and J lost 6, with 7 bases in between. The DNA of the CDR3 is TGTGCCAGCAGCTTAACGGGAAAGACCCAGTACTTC. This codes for CASSLTGKTQYF.

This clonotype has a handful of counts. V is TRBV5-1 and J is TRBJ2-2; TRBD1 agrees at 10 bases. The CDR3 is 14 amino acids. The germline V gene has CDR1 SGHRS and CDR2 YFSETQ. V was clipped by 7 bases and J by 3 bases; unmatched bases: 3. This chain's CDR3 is CASLDRGDTGELFF. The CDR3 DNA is TGCGCCAGCCTGGACAGGGGGGACACCGGGGAGCTGTTTTTT. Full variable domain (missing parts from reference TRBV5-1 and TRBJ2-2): KAGVTQTPRYLIKTRGQQVTLSCSPISGHRSVSWYQQTPGQGLQFLFEYFSETQRNKGNFPGRFSGRQFSNSRSEMNVSTLELGDSALYLCASLDRGDTGELFFGEGSRLTVL.

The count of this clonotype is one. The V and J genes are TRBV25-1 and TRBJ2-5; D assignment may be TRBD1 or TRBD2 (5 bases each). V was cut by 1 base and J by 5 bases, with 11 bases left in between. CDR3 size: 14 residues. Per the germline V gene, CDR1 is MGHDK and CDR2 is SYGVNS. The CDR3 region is CASSESGPVETQYF. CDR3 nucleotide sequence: TGTGCCAGCAGTGAATCGGGGCCAGTTGAGACCCAGTACTTC.

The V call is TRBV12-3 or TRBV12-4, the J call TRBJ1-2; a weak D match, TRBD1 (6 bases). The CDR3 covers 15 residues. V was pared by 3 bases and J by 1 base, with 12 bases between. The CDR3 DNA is TGTGCCAGCAGTTTGACAGGAGGCCATAACTATGGCTACACCTTC. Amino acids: CASSLTGGHNYGYTF.

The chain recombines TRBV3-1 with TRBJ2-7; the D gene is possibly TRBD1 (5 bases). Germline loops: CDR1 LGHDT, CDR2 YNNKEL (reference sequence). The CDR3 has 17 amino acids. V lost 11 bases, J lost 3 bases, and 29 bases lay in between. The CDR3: CASTQGYLSGQYYEQYF. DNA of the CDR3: TGTGCCTCCACCCAAGGCTATCTTTCAGGGCAATACTACGAGCAGTACTTC.

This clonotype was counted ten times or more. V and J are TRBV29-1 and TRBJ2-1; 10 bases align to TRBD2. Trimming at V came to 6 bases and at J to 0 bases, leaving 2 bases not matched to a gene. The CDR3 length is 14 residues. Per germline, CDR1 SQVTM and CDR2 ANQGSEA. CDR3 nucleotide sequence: TGCAGCGTGGCTAGCGGGAGCTCCTACAATGAGCAGTTCTTC. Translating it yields CSVASGSSYNEQFF.

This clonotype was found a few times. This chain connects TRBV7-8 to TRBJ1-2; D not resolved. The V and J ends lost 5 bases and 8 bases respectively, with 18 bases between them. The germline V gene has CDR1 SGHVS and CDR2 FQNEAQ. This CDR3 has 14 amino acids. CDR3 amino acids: CASSPGGPAGGYTF. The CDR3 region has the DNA TGTGCCAGCAGCCCCGGTGGGCCGGCCGGCGGCTACACCTTC.